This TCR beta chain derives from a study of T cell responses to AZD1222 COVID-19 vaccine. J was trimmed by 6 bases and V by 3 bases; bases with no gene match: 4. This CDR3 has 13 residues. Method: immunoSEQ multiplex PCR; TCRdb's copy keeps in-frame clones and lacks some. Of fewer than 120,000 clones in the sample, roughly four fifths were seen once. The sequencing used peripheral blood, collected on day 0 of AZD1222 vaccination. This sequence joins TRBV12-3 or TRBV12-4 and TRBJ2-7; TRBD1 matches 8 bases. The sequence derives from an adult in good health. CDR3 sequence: CASSLTGVREQYF. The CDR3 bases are TGTGCCAGCAGTTTGACAGGGGTGCGCGAGCAGTACTTC.